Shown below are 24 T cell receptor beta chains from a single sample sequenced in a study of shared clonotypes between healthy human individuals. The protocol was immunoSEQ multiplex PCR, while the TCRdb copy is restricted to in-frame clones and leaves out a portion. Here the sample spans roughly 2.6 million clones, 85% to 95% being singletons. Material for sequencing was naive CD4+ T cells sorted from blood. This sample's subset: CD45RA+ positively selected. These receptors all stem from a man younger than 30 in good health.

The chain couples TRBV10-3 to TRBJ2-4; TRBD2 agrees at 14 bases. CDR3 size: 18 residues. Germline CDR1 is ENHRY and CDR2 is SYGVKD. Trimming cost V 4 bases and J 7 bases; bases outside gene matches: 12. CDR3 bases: TGTGCCATCAGTGCGCAGGGGGTGACTAGCGGGAGGGCGAACATTCAGTACTTC. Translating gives CAISAQGVTSGRANIQYF.

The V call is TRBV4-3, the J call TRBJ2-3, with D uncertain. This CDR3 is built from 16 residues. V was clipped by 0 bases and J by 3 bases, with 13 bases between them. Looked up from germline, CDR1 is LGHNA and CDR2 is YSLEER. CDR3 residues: CASSQELGVGTDTQYF. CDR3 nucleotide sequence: TGCGCCAGCAGCCAAGAGTTGGGCGTTGGGACAGATACGCAGTATTTT.

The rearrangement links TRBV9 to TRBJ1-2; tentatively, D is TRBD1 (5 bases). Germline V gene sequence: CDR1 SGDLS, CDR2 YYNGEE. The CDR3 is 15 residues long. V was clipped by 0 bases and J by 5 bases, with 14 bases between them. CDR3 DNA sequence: TGTGCCAGCAGCGTAGAAGGCAGGGCTCGATATGGCTACACCTTC. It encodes CASSVEGRARYGYTF.

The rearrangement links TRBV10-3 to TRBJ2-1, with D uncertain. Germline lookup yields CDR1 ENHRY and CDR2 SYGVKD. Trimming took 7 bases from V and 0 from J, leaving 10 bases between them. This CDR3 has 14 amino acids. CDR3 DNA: TGTGCCATCAAAGACTCGAGCTCCTACAATGAGCAGTTCTTC. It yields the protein CAIKDSSSYNEQFF.

CDR3 loop: CAISELGGQGRPEAFF. DNA of the CDR3: TGTGCCATCAGTGAGTTGGGGGGGCAGGGTCGTCCTGAAGCTTTCTTT. V and J are TRBV10-3 and TRBJ1-1, with D possibly matching TRBD1 (6 bases). This CDR3 is built from 16 residues. V was trimmed by 1 base and J by 6 bases, leaving 18 bases between them. The germline CDR1 and CDR2 sequences are ENHRY and SYGVKD.

The CDR3 loop reads CASRRLETQYF. CDR3 in DNA: TGTGCCAGCAGAAGACTCGAGACCCAGTACTTC. The chain combines TRBV25-1 with TRBJ2-5; D ambiguous. Germline values: CDR1 MGHDK, CDR2 SYGVNS. This CDR3 contains 11 residues. Between the trimmed V and J ends, which lost 6 bases and 5 bases, there was a span of 7 bases.

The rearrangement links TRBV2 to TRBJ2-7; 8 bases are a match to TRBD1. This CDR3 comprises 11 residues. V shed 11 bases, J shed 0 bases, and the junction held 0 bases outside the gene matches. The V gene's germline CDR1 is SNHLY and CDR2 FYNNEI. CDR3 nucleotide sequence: TGTGCCGGACAGGGCTCCTACGAGCAGTACTTC. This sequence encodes CAGQGSYEQYF.

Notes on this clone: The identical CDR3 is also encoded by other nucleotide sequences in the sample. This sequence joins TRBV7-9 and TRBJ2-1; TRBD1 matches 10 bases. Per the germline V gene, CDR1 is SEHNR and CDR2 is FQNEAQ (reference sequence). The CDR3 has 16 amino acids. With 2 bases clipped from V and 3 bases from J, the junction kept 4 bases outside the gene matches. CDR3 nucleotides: TGTGCCAGCAGCTTAAGACAGGGGGCTGACTACAATGAGCAGTTCTTC. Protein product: CASSLRQGADYNEQFF. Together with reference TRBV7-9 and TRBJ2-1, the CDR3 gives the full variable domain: DTGVSQNPRHKITKRGQNVTFRCDPISEHNRLYWYRQTLGQGPEFLTYFQNEAQLEKSRLLSDRFSAERPKGSFSTLEIQRTEQGDSAMYLCASSLRQGADYNEQFFGPGTRLTVL.

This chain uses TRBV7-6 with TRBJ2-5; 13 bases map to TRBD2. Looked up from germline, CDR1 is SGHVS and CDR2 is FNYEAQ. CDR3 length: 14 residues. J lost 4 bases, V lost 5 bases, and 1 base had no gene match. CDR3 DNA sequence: TGTGCCAGCAGCCGACTAGCGGGAGGAGAGACCCAGTACTTC. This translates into CASSRLAGGETQYF.

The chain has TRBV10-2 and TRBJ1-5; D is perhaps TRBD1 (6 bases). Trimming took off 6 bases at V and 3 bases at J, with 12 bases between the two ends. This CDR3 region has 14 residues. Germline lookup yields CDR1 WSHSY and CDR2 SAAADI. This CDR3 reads CASRPTGINQPQHF. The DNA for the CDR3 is TGCGCCAGCAGACCTACAGGGATCAATCAGCCCCAGCATTTT.

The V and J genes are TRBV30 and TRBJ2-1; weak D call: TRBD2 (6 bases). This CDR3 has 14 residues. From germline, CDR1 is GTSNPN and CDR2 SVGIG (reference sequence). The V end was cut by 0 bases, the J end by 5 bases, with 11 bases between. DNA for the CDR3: TGTGCCTGGAGTGTTCAGCTAGCGAACAATGAGCAGTTCTTC. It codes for CAWSVQLANNEQFF.

CDR3 coding DNA: TGTGCCAACCGGGACTACTATACTTACAATGAGCAGTTCTTC. This gives the protein CANRDYYTYNEQFF. The chain joins TRBV6-1 to TRBJ2-1, with 7 bases identical to TRBD2. CDR1 MNHNS and CDR2 SASEGT come from the germline V gene. The CDR3 totals 14 residues. V lost 10 bases and J lost 4; bases outside the gene matches: 10.

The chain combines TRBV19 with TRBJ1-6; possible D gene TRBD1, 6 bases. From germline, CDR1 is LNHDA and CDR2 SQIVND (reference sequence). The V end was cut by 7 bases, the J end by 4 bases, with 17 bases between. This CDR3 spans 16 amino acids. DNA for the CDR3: TGTGCCAGTACCTTGGGTGGGGGCCCATATAATTCACCCCTCCACTTT. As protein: CASTLGGGPYNSPLHF.

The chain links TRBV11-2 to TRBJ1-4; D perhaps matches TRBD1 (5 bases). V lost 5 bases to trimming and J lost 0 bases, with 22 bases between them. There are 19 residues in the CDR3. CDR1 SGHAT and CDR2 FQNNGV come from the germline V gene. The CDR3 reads CASSSRVPFVASTNEKLFF. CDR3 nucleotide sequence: TGTGCCAGCAGCAGCAGGGTTCCCTTCGTGGCCTCAACTAATGAAAAACTGTTTTTT. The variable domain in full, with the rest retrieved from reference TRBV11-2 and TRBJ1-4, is EAGVAQSPRYKIIEKRQSVAFWCNPISGHATLYWYQQILGQGPKLLIQFQNNGVVDDSQLPKDRFSAERLKGVDSTLKIQPAKLEDSAVYLCASSSRVPFVASTNEKLFFGSGTQLSVL.

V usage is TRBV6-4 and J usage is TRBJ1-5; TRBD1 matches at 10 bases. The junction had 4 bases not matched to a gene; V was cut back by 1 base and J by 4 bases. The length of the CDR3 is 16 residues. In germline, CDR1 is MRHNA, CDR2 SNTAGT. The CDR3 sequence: CASSDFRTGGNQPQHF. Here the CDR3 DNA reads TGTGCCAGCAGTGACTTCCGGACAGGGGGAAATCAGCCCCAGCATTTT.

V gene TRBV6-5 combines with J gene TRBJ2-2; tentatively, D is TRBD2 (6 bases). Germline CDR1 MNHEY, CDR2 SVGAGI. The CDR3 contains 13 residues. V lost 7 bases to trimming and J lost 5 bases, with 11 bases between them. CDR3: CASNYRETGELFF. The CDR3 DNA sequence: TGTGCCAGCAACTATCGGGAGACCGGGGAGCTGTTTTTT.

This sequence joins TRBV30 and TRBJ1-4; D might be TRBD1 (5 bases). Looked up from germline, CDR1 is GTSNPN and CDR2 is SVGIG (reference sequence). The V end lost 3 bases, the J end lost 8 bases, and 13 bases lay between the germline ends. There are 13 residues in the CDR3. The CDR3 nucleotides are TGTGCCTGGAGCGTGGACACAGGAGAAAAACTGTTTTTT. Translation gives CAWSVDTGEKLFF.

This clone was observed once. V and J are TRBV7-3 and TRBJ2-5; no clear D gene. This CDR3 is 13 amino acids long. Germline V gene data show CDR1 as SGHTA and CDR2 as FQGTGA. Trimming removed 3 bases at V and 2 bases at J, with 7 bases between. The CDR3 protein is CASSFEYQETQYF. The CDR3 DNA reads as TGTGCCAGCAGCTTCGAATATCAAGAGACCCAGTACTTC.

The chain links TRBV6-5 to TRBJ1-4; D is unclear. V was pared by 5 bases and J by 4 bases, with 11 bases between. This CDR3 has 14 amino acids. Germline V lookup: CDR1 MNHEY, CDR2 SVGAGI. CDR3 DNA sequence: TGTGCCAGCAGTACCGGGGTTTTTAATGAAAAACTGTTTTTT. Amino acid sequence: CASSTGVFNEKLFF.

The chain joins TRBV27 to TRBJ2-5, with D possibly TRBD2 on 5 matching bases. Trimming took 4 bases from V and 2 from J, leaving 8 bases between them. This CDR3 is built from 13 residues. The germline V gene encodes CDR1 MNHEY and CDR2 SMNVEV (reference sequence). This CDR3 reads CASSSSRQETQYF. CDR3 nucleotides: TGTGCCAGCAGTTCTAGCAGACAAGAGACCCAGTACTTC.

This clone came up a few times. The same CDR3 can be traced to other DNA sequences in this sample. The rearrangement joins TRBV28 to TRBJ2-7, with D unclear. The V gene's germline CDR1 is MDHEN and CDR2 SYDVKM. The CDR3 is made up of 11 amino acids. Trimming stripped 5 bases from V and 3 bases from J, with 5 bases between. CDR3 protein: CASSPGYEQYF. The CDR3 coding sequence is TGTGCCAGCAGTCCGGGCTACGAGCAGTACTTC.

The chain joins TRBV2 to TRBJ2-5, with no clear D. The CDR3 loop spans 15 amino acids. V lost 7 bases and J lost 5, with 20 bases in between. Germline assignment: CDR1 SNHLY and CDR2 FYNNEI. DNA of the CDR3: TGTGCCAGCATTAGACCCGGGCCTAAGGGCGAGACCCAGTACTTC. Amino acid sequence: CASIRPGPKGETQYF. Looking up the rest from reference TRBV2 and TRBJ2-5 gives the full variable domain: EPEVTQTPSHQVTQMGQEVILRCVPISNHLYFYWYRQILGQKVEFLVSFYNNEISEKSEIFDDQFSVERPDGSNFTLKIRSTKLEDSAMYFCASIRPGPKGETQYFGPGTRLLVL.

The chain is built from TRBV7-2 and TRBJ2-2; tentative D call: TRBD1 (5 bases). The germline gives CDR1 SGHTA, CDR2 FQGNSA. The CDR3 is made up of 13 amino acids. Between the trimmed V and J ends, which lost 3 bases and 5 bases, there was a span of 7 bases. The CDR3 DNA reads TGTGCCAGCAGCTTTCAGGGTACCGGGGAGCTGTTTTTT. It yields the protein CASSFQGTGELFF.

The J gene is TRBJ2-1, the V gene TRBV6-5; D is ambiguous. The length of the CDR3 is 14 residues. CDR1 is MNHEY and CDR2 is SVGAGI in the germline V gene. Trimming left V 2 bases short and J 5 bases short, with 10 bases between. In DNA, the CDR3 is TGTGCCAGCAGTTACCTTGGGCAAGACAATGAGCAGTTCTTC. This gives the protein CASSYLGQDNEQFF.